The 21 T cell receptor beta chains below come from one sample, sequenced in a study of OX40 agonist ivuxolimab in advanced cancers. Assay: immunoSEQ multiplex PCR; the TCRdb copy retains only in-frame clones and omits some. Here the sample spans approximately 39,000 clones, roughly 87% being singletons. Source: CD4+ or CD8+ T cells sorted from blood, taken in a trial of the OX40 agonist ivuxolimab. These receptors came from an adult with an advanced solid tumor such as melanoma, head and neck, liver or kidney cancer.

The V gene is TRBV7-8, the J gene TRBJ1-1, with D hard to call. Germline CDR1 and CDR2: SGHVS and FQNEAQ. The CDR3 runs to 16 residues. Between the trimmed V and J ends, which lost 5 bases and 3 bases, there was a span of 19 bases. The CDR3, as DNA: TGTGCCAGCAGCCAGCATTACGGTGGTGTGGACACTGAAGCTTTCTTT. Its protein product is CASSQHYGGVDTEAFF.

CDR3 region: CASSADRNYGYTF. The CDR3 DNA is TGTGCCAGCAGTGCGGACAGAAACTATGGCTACACCTTC. The genes are TRBV6-5 and TRBJ1-2, with D possibly TRBD1 on 6 matching bases. The germline V and J ends were trimmed by 5 bases and 2 bases, with 9 bases remaining between them. There are 13 residues in the CDR3. The germline V gene encodes CDR1 MNHEY and CDR2 SVGAGI.

This clone has at least ten counts. The rearrangement links TRBV29-1 to TRBJ2-1; D not resolved. The germline V gene has CDR1 SQVTM and CDR2 ANQGSEA. CDR3 length equals 12 residues. The V end was cut by 6 bases, the J end by 6 bases, with 12 bases between. CDR3 sequence: CSVAKMSNEQFF. The CDR3 nucleotides read TGCAGCGTCGCAAAGATGAGCAATGAGCAGTTCTTC.

This clone was detected only once. This rearrangement joins TRBV28 to TRBJ2-7, with TRBD2 matching 7 bases. Trimming took 4 bases from V and 9 from J; bases not matched to a gene: 18. Germline V gene lookup returns CDR1 MDHEN and CDR2 SYDVKM. The CDR3 length is 16 residues. CDR3 sequence: CASSSWGGRGNLGQYF. The CDR3 DNA is TGTGCCAGCAGTTCCTGGGGAGGGCGCGGCAACTTGGGGCAGTACTTC.

The chain combines TRBV28 with TRBJ1-2; the D gene is possibly TRBD1 (6 bases). V was trimmed by 4 bases and J by 4 bases, leaving 16 bases between them. The V gene's germline CDR1 is MDHEN and CDR2 SYDVKM. CDR3 length: 15 residues. CDR3: CASSSLRRGSYGYTF. DNA of the CDR3: TGTGCCAGCAGTTCCCTCCGTAGGGGGAGCTATGGCTACACCTTC.

Comments on this clone: Distinct nucleotide sequences in the sample also encode this CDR3. V gene TRBV7-9 combines with J gene TRBJ2-2, with 7 nucleotides matching TRBD1. Germline lookup yields CDR1 SEHNR and CDR2 FQNEAQ (reference sequence). J was trimmed by 7 bases and V by 5 bases; bases with no gene match: 10. The CDR3 is 15 residues long. Here the CDR3 reads CASSTRDRPVGELFF. The CDR3 DNA reads as TGTGCCAGCAGCACCAGGGACAGACCAGTCGGGGAGCTGTTTTTT.

In this sample, this clone turned up a few times. Other nucleotide sequences from this sample produce the same CDR3. The J gene is TRBJ2-1, the V gene TRBV7-8, with 8 bases identical to TRBD1. Germline loops: CDR1 SGHVS, CDR2 FQNEAQ. CDR3 length: 14 residues. Trimming removed 1 base from V and 10 bases from J; junction bases left unmatched: 6. DNA for the CDR3: TGTGCCAGCAGCTTAGAGACAGGGGCGGGAGAGCAGTTCTTC. This codes for CASSLETGAGEQFF.

The rearrangement links TRBV7-9 to TRBJ2-3; tentatively, D is TRBD2 (6 bases). V shed 7 bases and J shed 3 bases, with 17 bases lying between them. There are 15 residues in the CDR3. Per germline, CDR1 SEHNR and CDR2 FQNEAQ (reference sequence). The CDR3: CASISLDGGTDTQYF. The CDR3 DNA follows: TGTGCCAGCATCTCCCTCGACGGGGGAACAGATACGCAGTATTTT.

The V and J genes are TRBV7-2 and TRBJ2-1, with D unresolved. CDR3 length equals 12 residues. V was clipped by 4 bases and J by 9 bases, with 10 bases between them. Germline assignment: CDR1 SGHTA and CDR2 FQGNSA. The CDR3 protein is CASSYLETEQFF. Written as DNA, the CDR3 is TGTGCCAGCAGCTACCTAGAAACTGAGCAGTTCTTC.

The rearrangement links TRBV11-2 to TRBJ1-2; D ambiguous. From germline, CDR1 is SGHAT and CDR2 FQNNGV. The CDR3 length is 13 residues. Trimming removed 1 base from V and 8 bases from J, with 11 bases in between. The DNA of the CDR3 is TGTGCCAGCAGCTTAGGGCAGCTTCGGGGCTACACCTTC. Its protein product is CASSLGQLRGYTF.

The DNA of the CDR3 is TGTGCCAGCAGCGTGTACGGAGGGAACACTGAAGCTTTCTTT. Its protein is CASSVYGGNTEAFF. This sequence joins TRBV9 and TRBJ1-1; D unresolved. Germline values: CDR1 SGDLS, CDR2 YYNGEE. Trimming removed 2 bases from V and 1 base from J, with 9 bases in between. The length of the CDR3 is 14 residues.

The rearrangement links TRBV25-1 to TRBJ1-6; 8 bases fit TRBD1. Trimming at V came to 6 bases and at J to 2 bases, leaving 6 bases not matched to a gene. The length of the CDR3 is 16 residues. Looked up from germline, CDR1 is MGHDK and CDR2 is SYGVNS. This chain's CDR3 is CASRTRQGTYNSPLHF. CDR3 bases: TGTGCCAGCAGGACTCGACAGGGGACCTATAATTCACCCCTCCACTTT. Drawing the rest from reference TRBV25-1 and TRBJ1-6, the complete variable domain is EADIYQTPRYLVIGTGKKITLECSQTMGHDKMYWYQQDPGMELHLIHYSYGVNSTEKGDLSSESTVSRIRTEHFPLTLESARPSHTSQYLCASRTRQGTYNSPLHFGNGTRLTVT.

The V call is TRBV7-2, the J call TRBJ2-2; no reliable D call. There are 13 residues in the CDR3. Germline V CDR1 and CDR2: SGHTA, FQGNSA. V shed 1 base and J shed 5 bases, with 5 bases lying between them. CDR3 region: CASSLEGTGELFF. CDR3 DNA: TGTGCCAGCAGCTTAGAGGGTACCGGGGAGCTGTTTTTT.

The gene calls are TRBV7-2 and TRBJ1-6; no clear D. Germline V gene lookup returns CDR1 SGHTA and CDR2 FQGNSA. Trimming stripped 5 bases from V and 1 base from J, with 12 bases between. The CDR3 consists of 16 residues. CDR3 residues: CASSGRRISYNSPLHF. CDR3 nucleotides: TGTGCCAGCAGCGGGCGGCGGATATCCTATAATTCACCCCTCCACTTT.

The J gene is TRBJ2-3, the V gene TRBV28; D is unresolved. Per germline, CDR1 MDHEN and CDR2 SYDVKM. The CDR3 has 15 amino acids. The V and J ends lost 6 bases and 2 bases respectively, with 15 bases between them. The CDR3: CASSTKRTLTDTQYF. In DNA, the CDR3 is TGTGCCAGCAGCACAAAACGGACCCTCACAGATACGCAGTATTTT.

This chain connects TRBV28 to TRBJ1-1; a possible D gene is TRBD1 (5 bases). The CDR3 extends over 18 amino acids. Germline-derived CDR1 and CDR2 are MDHEN and SYDVKM. The V and J ends lost 7 bases and 1 base respectively, with 25 bases between them. CDR3 amino acids: CASTSTRASGRGNTEAFF. The CDR3 bases are TGTGCCAGCACCTCCACCCGGGCCTCTGGAAGGGGGAACACTGAAGCTTTCTTT.

This chain joins TRBV19 and TRBJ1-1; D is uncertain. This CDR3 is built from 15 residues. Germline V CDR1 and CDR2: LNHDA, SQIVND (reference sequence). Trimming took 1 base from V and 0 from J, leaving 9 bases between them. The CDR3 region is CASSIVAEMNTEAFF. CDR3 nucleotide sequence: TGTGCCAGTAGTATAGTCGCCGAGATGAACACTGAAGCTTTCTTT.

V and J are TRBV7-2 and TRBJ2-3; 15 positions agree with TRBD2. Germline CDR1 is SGHTA and CDR2 is FQGNSA. CDR3 length equals 17 residues. The J segment lost 6 bases and the V segment lost 5 bases, leaving 9 bases of the junction unmatched. CDR3 nucleotides: TGTGCCAGCAGCCCAGGACTAGCGGGGGGGTTCGGTGATACGCAGTATTTT. Translating it yields CASSPGLAGGFGDTQYF.

The V gene is TRBV6-6, the J gene TRBJ2-7; D perhaps matches TRBD1 (6 bases). This CDR3 region has 13 residues. Germline assignment: CDR1 MNHNY and CDR2 SVGAGI (reference sequence). Trimming left V 0 bases short and J 7 bases short, with 10 bases between. CDR3 in amino acids: CASSYSGAVEQYF. DNA of the CDR3: TGTGCCAGCAGTTACTCGGGGGCCGTTGAGCAGTACTTC.

The gene calls are TRBV25-1 and TRBJ2-2, with 10 positions matching TRBD1. The CDR3 is 17 residues long. Germline V gives CDR1 MGHDK, CDR2 SYGVNS. The ends lost 3 bases at V and 5 bases at J; junction bases unmatched: 9. The CDR3 nucleotides are TGTGCCAGCAGTGACCCTGCGACGGGACAGGGGACCGGGGAGCTGTTTTTT. Its protein is CASSDPATGQGTGELFF.

V usage is TRBV4-1 and J usage is TRBJ1-2; the match to TRBD1 covers 9 bases. CDR3 length: 12 residues. After removal of 5 bases from V and 8 bases from J, the junction contained 3 bases not matched to a gene. Germline V gene data show CDR1 as MGHRA and CDR2 as YSYEKL. CDR3 nucleotide sequence: TGCGCCAGCAGCACAGGGGGCTGGGGCTACACCTTC. Its protein is CASSTGGWGYTF.